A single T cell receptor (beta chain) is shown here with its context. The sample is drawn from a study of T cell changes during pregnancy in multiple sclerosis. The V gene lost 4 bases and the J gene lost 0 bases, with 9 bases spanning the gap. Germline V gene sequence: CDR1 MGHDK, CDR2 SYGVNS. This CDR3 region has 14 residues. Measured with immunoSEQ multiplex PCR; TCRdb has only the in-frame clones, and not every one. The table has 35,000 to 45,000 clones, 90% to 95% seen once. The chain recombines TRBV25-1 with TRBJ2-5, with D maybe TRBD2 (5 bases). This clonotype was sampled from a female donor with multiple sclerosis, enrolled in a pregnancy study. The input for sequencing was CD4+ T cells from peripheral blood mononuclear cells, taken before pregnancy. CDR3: CASSGVGNQETQYF. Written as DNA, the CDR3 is TGTGCCAGCAGTGGTGTCGGGAACCAAGAGACCCAGTACTTC. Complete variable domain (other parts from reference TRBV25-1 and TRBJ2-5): EADIYQTPRYLVIGTGKKITLECSQTMGHDKMYWYQQDPGMELHLIHYSYGVNSTEKGDLSSESTVSRIRTEHFPLTLESARPSHTSQYLCASSGVGNQETQYFGPGTRLLVL.